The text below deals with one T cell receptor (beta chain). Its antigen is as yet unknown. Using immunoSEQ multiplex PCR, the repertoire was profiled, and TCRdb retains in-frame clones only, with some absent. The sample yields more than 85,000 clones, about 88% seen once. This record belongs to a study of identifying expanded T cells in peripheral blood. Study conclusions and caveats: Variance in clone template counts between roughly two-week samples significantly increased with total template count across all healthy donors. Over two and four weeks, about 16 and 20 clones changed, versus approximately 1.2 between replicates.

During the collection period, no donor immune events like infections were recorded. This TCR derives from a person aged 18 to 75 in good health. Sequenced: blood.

The CDR3 nucleotides read TGTGCCACCGCCAGGGGAAGTTTGGATGAGCAGTTCTTC. The encoded protein is CATARGSLDEQFF. The chain has TRBV7-8 and TRBJ2-1, with D maybe TRBD1 (6 bases). This CDR3 is 13 amino acids long. From germline, CDR1 is SGHVS and CDR2 FQNEAQ. Trimming cost V 10 bases and J 8 bases, with 18 bases left between them.